The 17 T cell receptor beta chains listed next were all sequenced from one sample in a study of STAT5B mutations in CD4+ large granular lymphocyte leukemia. TCRdb's copy holds only in-frame clones and misses some; the assay was immunoSEQ multiplex PCR. The repertoire holds approximately 4,900 clones, with almost 90% as singletons. Sequencing was done on a sample of PBMCs. The receptors were gathered from a man aged 35 to 55 with CD4+ T-cell large granular lymphocyte leukemia.

The gene calls are TRBV5-1 and TRBJ2-5, with D unresolved. V dropped 1 base and J dropped 0 bases, with 4 bases sitting between them. The germline V gene encodes CDR1 SGHRS and CDR2 YFSETQ. The CDR3 consists of 13 residues. CDR3 DNA sequence: TGCGCCAGCAGCTTGACGTACCAAGAGACCCAGTACTTC. Protein sequence: CASSLTYQETQYF.

The rearrangement links TRBV7-8 to TRBJ2-1; 11 positions agree with TRBD2. The CDR3 contains 14 residues. CDR1 and CDR2 (germline): SGHVS, FQNEAQ. The V gene end was trimmed by 8 bases and the J gene end by 10 bases; junction bases not matched to a gene: 10. The CDR3 region has the DNA TGTGCCAGCCTTAAACTAGCGGGGGAAGGAGAGCAGTTCTTC. Its translation: CASLKLAGEGEQFF.

This clone has only one observation. This chain connects TRBV5-4 to TRBJ2-5, with 7 positions matching TRBD1. Germline loops: CDR1 SGHNT, CDR2 YYREEE (reference sequence). This CDR3 has 13 amino acids. V gave up 1 base and J gave up 3 bases; unmatched junction bases: 0. Here the CDR3 DNA reads TGTGCCAGCAGCTTGACAGGGGAAGAGACCCAGTACTTC. This translates into CASSLTGEETQYF. Drawing the rest from reference TRBV5-4 and TRBJ2-5, the complete variable domain is ETGVTQSPTHLIKTRGQQVTLRCSSQSGHNTVSWYQQALGQGPQFIFQYYREEENGRGNFPPRFSGLQFPNYSSELNVNALELDDSALYLCASSLTGEETQYFGPGTRLLVL.

The chain is built from TRBV6-5 and TRBJ2-2; D unclear. CDR3 size: 15 residues. Germline V CDR1 and CDR2: MNHEY, SVGAGI. Trimming cost V 2 bases and J 0 bases, with 7 bases left between them. This CDR3 reads CASSYTLPNTGELFF. The CDR3 nucleotides read TGTGCCAGCAGTTACACCCTTCCGAACACCGGGGAGCTGTTTTTT.

The rearrangement uses TRBV6-6 and TRBJ2-2; 7 bases line up with TRBD2. CDR3 length: 15 residues. Per the germline V gene, CDR1 is MNHNY and CDR2 is SVGAGI (reference sequence). Losses at the gene ends were 5 bases for V and 6 bases for J; bases not matched to a gene: 9. The DNA for the CDR3 is TGTGCCAGCAGTACGACTGGGCTAGCGGCCGGGGAGCTGTTTTTT. Protein product: CASSTTGLAAGELFF.

This chain connects TRBV10-3 to TRBJ1-1, with 7 bases fitting TRBD1. Per the germline V gene, CDR1 is ENHRY and CDR2 is SYGVKD. The trim removed 1 base at V and 6 bases at J, leaving 11 bases unmatched. CDR3 length equals 16 residues. The CDR3 sequence: CAISEYGRGFSAEAFF. The CDR3 coding sequence is TGTGCCATCAGTGAGTATGGCAGGGGGTTTTCGGCTGAAGCTTTCTTT.

The chain couples TRBV7-6 to TRBJ1-5; maybe TRBD1 (5 bases). Between the trimmed V and J ends, which lost 5 bases and 7 bases, there was a span of 18 bases. CDR3 length: 15 residues. Looked up from germline, CDR1 is SGHVS and CDR2 is FNYEAQ. The CDR3 here is CASSQGAGFSQPQHF. The CDR3 nucleotides are TGTGCCAGCAGCCAAGGGGCCGGGTTCAGCCAGCCCCAGCATTTT.

V gene TRBV10-2 combines with J gene TRBJ2-3, with 13 bases fitting TRBD2. Germline CDR1 WSHSY, CDR2 SAAADI. The V gene end was trimmed by 2 bases and the J gene end by 4 bases; junction bases not matched to a gene: 9. There are 18 residues in the CDR3. In DNA, the CDR3 is TGCGCCAGCAGTGAGCCCTGGACTAGCGGGAGTGGGGCAGATACGCAGTATTTT. Translation gives CASSEPWTSGSGADTQYF.

The chain joins TRBV10-2 to TRBJ1-6; 9 bases agree with TRBD1. Germline CDR1 reads WSHSY; CDR2 reads SAAADI. The trim removed 6 bases at V and 10 bases at J, leaving 13 bases unmatched. The CDR3 runs to 16 residues. The CDR3 bases are TGCGCCAGCAGCTCCACCAGGACAGGGGTGGTCTCACCCCTCCACTTT. This encodes CASSSTRTGVVSPLHF.

The genes are TRBV7-8 and TRBJ1-5, with 9 bases matching TRBD1. The CDR3 sequence is 16 residues long. With 4 bases clipped from V and 4 bases from J, the junction kept 8 bases outside the gene matches. Germline assignment: CDR1 SGHVS and CDR2 FQNEAQ. The CDR3: CASSSSRDRANQPQHF. CDR3 nucleotides: TGTGCCAGCAGCTCGTCGAGGGACAGGGCGAATCAGCCCCAGCATTTT. The complete variable domain, with remaining parts taken from reference TRBV7-8 and TRBJ1-5, reads GAGVSQSPRYKVAKRGQDVALRCDPISGHVSLFWYQQALGQGPEFLTYFQNEAQLDKSGLPSDRFFAERPEGSVSTLKIQRTQQEDSAVYLCASSSSRDRANQPQHFGDGTRLSIL.

V usage is TRBV7-8 and J usage is TRBJ2-1; 7 bases map to TRBD2. CDR1 and CDR2 (germline): SGHVS, FQNEAQ. Unmatched junction bases numbered 7, after V lost 5 bases and J lost 0 bases. This CDR3 is built from 16 residues. In DNA, the CDR3 is TGTGCCAGCAGCAGTAACGGGGGGAGCTCCTACAATGAGCAGTTCTTC. As protein: CASSSNGGSSYNEQFF.

The chain employs TRBV7-8 and TRBJ1-5; D remains ambiguous. V was cut by 5 bases and J by 1 base, with 15 bases left in between. The germline V gene has CDR1 SGHVS and CDR2 FQNEAQ. The CDR3 is made up of 16 amino acids. In DNA, the CDR3 is TGTGCCAGCAGCGAAGACGGTCTCTCGAGCAATCAGCCCCAGCATTTT. This encodes CASSEDGLSSNQPQHF.

This clone has only a few counts. This sequence joins TRBV29-1 and TRBJ2-2; 10 nucleotides agree with TRBD2. Losses at the gene ends were 7 bases for V and 7 bases for J; bases not matched to a gene: 9. The germline V gene encodes CDR1 SQVTM and CDR2 ANQGSEA. The CDR3 has 14 amino acids. DNA of the CDR3: TGCAGCGCCCGGACTAGCGGTGCGGGCGGGGAGCTGTTTTTT. This sequence encodes CSARTSGAGGELFF.

The genes are TRBV10-3 and TRBJ2-1, with 7 bases fitting TRBD2. Germline trimming cut 4 bases from V and 6 bases from J; bases unmatched to any gene: 12. Germline CDR1 ENHRY, CDR2 SYGVKD. The CDR3 contains 16 residues. The CDR3 coding sequence is TGTGCCATCAGTGCCTCGACTAGCTCCTCAGGCAATGAGCAGTTCTTC. Translated, it gives CAISASTSSSGNEQFF.

This clone was counted once. The chain combines TRBV2 with TRBJ2-7; D is undetermined. This CDR3 has 14 residues. CDR1 is SNHLY, CDR2 FYNNEI, per germline. V was shortened by 7 bases and J by 2 bases, with 15 bases between the two germline ends. CDR3 sequence reads: CASNPRKGTYEQYF. The CDR3 DNA follows: TGTGCCAGCAATCCGAGGAAGGGCACCTACGAGCAGTACTTC.

This clone turned up a few times. In DNA, the CDR3 is TGTGCCTGGAGTCTAATAGGCTACGAGCAGTACTTC. Translation gives CAWSLIGYEQYF. The chain combines TRBV30 with TRBJ2-7; D not certain. The CDR3 runs 12 residues. Trimming stripped 2 bases from V and 3 bases from J, with 8 bases between. The germline gives CDR1 GTSNPN, CDR2 SVGIG (reference sequence).

This clone was detected a few times. The chain is built from TRBV7-9 and TRBJ2-2; D could derive from TRBD1 or TRBD2 (5 bases each). Germline V gene lookup returns CDR1 SEHNR and CDR2 FQNEAQ (reference sequence). This CDR3 comprises 16 residues. The ends were cut back, 1 base at V and 0 bases at J, with 9 bases in the middle. The CDR3 DNA reads as TGTGCCAGCAGCTTAGGGGGACGCCCGAACACCGGGGAGCTGTTTTTT. As protein: CASSLGGRPNTGELFF. The complete variable domain, with remaining parts taken from reference TRBV7-9 and TRBJ2-2, reads DTGVSQNPRHKITKRGQNVTFRCDPISEHNRLYWYRQTLGQGPEFLTYFQNEAQLEKSRLLSDRFSAERPKGSFSTLEIQRTEQGDSAMYLCASSLGGRPNTGELFFGEGSRLTVL.